This T cell receptor beta chain is drawn from a study of CD4+ T cells in melanoma (dated by TCRdb to 2022 to 2024). Context from the whole study: The study investigated neoantigen-specific CD4+ T cells in human melanoma.

Donors were patients with melanoma. In this sample, this clone turned up a few times. The antigen it recognizes is unknown. Within one base of it there is no much larger clone, and no base qualities were kept. The method was the immunoSEQ multiplex PCR assay. Entries here come from immuneACCESS through TCRdb and include only in-frame sequences with V and J called. Some clones fail to appear in such tables; in the studies checked, an unresolved V gene covers under half of the shortfall, and the cause of the remainder is unknown. Across this sample there are roughly 12,000 clones, with approximately 72% seen only once. About 8.9% of the sample is in the top ten clones. The full study reports these points: Neoantigen-specific CD4+ T cells were reported to be correlated with the function of CD8+ T cells, macrophages and B cells. Neoantigen-specific CD4+ T cells in melanoma were reported to have a range of differentiation states.

The TCR originated in a human donor with melanoma. Material: cells from a culture (not recorded whether cultured in vitro).

For the CDR3, the sequence is CASSPWPPGANTEAFF. In nucleotide form, the sequence is TGTGCCAGCTCACCATGGCCCCCAGGGGCCAACACTGAAGCTTTCTTT. The rearranged chain carries TRBV18 and TRBJ1-1; the D gene is perhaps TRBD1, from 6 matching bases. The CDR3 runs 16 residues from the cysteine to the phenylalanine. Only the CDR3 portion is preserved as DNA: 48 bases, with reading frame beginning at the first base. The V end loses 2 bases and the J end loses 2 bases, and a stretch of 15 bases separates them. The germline V gene gives CDR1 as KGHSH and CDR2 as LQKENI. Reference TRBV18 and TRBJ1-1 genes cover what lies past the CDR3, so the full variable domain is NAGVMQNPRHLVRRRGQEARLRCSPMKGHSHVYWYRQLPEEGLKFMVYLQKENIIDESGMPKERFSAEFPKEGPSILRIQQVVRGDSAAYFCASSPWPPGANTEAFFGQGTRLTVV.